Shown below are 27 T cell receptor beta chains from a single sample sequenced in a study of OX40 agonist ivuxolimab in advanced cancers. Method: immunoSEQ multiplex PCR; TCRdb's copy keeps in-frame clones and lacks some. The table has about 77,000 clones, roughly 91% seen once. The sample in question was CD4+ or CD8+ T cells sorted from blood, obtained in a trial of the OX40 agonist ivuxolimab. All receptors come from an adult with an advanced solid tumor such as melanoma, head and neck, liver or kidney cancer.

DNA of the CDR3: TGTGCCAGTAGTATTTTTGGACCGGGGACCGCTGAAGCTTTCTTT. As protein: CASSIFGPGTAEAFF. The chain recombines TRBV19 with TRBJ1-1; a weak D match, TRBD1 (5 bases). This CDR3 comprises 15 residues. From germline, CDR1 is LNHDA and CDR2 SQIVND (reference sequence). V dropped 3 bases and J dropped 6 bases, with 17 bases sitting between them.

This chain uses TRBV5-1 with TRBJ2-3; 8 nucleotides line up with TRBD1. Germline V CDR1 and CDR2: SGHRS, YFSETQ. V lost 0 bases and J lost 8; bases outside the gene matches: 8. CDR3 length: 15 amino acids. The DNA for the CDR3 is TGCGCCAGCAGCTTGGAGACAGGGGTGGTGGGTACGCAGTATTTT. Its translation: CASSLETGVVGTQYF.

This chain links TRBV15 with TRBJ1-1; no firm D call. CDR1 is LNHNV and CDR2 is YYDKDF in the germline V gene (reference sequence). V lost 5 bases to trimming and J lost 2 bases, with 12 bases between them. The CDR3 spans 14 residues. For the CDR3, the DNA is TGTGCCACCAGCTCCCCGGAAGTAAACACTGAAGCTTTCTTT. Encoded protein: CATSSPEVNTEAFF.

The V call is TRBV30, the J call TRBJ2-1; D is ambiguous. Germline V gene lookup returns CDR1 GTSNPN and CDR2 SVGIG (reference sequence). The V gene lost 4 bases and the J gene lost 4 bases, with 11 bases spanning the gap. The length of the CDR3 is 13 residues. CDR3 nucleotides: TGTGCCTGGACCCTCGGAAATTACAATGAGCAGTTCTTC. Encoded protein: CAWTLGNYNEQFF.

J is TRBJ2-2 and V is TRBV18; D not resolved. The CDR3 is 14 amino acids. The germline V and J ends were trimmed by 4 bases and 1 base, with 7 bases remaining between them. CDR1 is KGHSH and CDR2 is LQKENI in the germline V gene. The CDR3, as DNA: TGTGCCAGCTCACGCCTAGGGAACACCGGGGAGCTGTTTTTT. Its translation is CASSRLGNTGELFF.

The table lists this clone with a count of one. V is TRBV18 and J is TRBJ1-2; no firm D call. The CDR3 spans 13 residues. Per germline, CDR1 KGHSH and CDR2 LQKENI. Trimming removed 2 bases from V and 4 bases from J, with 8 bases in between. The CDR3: CASSPGIFYGYTF. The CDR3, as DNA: TGTGCCAGCTCACCAGGAATTTTCTATGGCTACACCTTC.

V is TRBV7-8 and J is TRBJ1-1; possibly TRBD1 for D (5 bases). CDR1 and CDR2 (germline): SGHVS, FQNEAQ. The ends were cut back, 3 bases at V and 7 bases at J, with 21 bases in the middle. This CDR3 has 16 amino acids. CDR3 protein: CASSFSFSPGLLEAFF. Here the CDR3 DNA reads TGTGCCAGCAGCTTTTCTTTCTCCCCGGGGCTTCTTGAAGCTTTCTTT. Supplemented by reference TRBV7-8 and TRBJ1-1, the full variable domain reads GAGVSQSPRYKVAKRGQDVALRCDPISGHVSLFWYQQALGQGPEFLTYFQNEAQLDKSGLPSDRFFAERPEGSVSTLKIQRTQQEDSAVYLCASSFSFSPGLLEAFFGQGTRLTVV.

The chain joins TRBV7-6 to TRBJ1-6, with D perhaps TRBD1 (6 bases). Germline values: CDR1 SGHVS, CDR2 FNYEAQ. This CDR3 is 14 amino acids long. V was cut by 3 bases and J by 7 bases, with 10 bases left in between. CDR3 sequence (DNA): TGTGCCAGCAGCTTGGACAGACCAAATTCACCCCTCCACTTT. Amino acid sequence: CASSLDRPNSPLHF.

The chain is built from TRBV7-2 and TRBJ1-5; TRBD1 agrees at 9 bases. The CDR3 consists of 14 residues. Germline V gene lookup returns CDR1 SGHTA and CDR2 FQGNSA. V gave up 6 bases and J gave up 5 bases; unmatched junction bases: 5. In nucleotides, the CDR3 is TGTGCCAGCAGATTAACAGGGGGCGATCAGCCCCAGCATTTT. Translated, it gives CASRLTGGDQPQHF.

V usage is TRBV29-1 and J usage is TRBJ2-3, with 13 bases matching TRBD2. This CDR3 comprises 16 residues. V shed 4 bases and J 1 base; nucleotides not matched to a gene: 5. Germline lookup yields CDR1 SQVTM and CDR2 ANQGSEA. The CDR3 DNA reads TGCAGCGTTGCACTAGCGGGAGGGACCGGCACAGATACGCAGTATTTT. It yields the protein CSVALAGGTGTDTQYF.

The chain's CDR3 is CASSFTSGSRETQYF. The CDR3 bases are TGTGCCAGCAGTTTTACTAGCGGGAGTAGAGAGACCCAGTACTTC. The chain has TRBV6-5 and TRBJ2-5; TRBD2 aligns across 11 bases. Germline trimming cut 4 bases from V and 4 bases from J; bases unmatched to any gene: 5. Per the germline V gene, CDR1 is MNHEY and CDR2 is SVGAGI. The CDR3 is 15 amino acids.

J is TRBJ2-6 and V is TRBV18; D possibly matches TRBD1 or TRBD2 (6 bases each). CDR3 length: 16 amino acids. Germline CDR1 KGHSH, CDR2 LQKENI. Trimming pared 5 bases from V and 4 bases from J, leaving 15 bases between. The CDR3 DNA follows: TGTGCCAGCTCATTACGGGGGCCTCCAGGGGCCAACGTCCTGACTTTC. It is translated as CASSLRGPPGANVLTF.

The CDR3 bases are TGTGCCAGCAGCTTGGGGACGTGGGGTACCATATATTTT. It is translated as CASSLGTWGTIYF. The chain uses TRBV5-6 and TRBJ1-3, with no clear D. V was pared by 0 bases and J by 10 bases, with 11 bases between. CDR1 and CDR2 from the germline V gene are SGHDT and YYEEEE. The CDR3 runs to 13 residues.

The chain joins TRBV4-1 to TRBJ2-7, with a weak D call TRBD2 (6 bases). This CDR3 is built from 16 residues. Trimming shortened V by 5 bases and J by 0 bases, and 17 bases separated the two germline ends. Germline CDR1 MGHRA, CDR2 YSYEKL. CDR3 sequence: CASSLLPGLTSYEQYF. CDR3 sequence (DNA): TGCGCCAGCAGCTTGCTTCCGGGACTGACCTCCTACGAGCAGTACTTC.

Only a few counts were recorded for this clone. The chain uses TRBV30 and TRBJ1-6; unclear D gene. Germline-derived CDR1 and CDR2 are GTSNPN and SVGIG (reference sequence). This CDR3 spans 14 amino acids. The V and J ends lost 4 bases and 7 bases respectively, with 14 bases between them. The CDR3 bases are TGTGCCTGGATGGTGGGATCCCCCAATTCACCCCTCCACTTT. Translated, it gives CAWMVGSPNSPLHF.

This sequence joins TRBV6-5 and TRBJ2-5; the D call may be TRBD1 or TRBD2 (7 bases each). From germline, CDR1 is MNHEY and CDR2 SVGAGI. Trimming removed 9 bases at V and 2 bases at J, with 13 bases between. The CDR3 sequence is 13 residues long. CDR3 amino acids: CARPGGGQETQYF. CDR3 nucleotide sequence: TGTGCCAGGCCAGGGGGGGGGCAAGAGACCCAGTACTTC.

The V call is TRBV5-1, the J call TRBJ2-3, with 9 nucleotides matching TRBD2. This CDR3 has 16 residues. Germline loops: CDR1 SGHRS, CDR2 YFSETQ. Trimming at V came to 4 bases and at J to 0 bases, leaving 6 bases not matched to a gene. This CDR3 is CASSPVAGGSTDTQYF. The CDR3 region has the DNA TGCGCCAGCAGCCCGGTCGCGGGGGGGAGCACAGATACGCAGTATTTT.

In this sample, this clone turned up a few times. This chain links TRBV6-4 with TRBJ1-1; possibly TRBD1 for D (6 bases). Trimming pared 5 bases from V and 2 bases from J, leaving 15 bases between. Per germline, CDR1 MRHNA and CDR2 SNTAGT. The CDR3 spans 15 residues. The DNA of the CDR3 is TGTGCCAGCAGTCTTTATATGGGACAAAACACTGAAGCTTTCTTT. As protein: CASSLYMGQNTEAFF.

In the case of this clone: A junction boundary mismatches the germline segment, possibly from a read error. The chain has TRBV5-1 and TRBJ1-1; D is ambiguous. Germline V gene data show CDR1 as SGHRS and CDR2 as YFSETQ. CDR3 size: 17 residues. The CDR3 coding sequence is TGCGCCAGCAGCCCAATAGTGGCGTGGCAGTCAAACACTGAAGCTTCCTTT. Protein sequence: CASSPIVAWQSNTEASF.

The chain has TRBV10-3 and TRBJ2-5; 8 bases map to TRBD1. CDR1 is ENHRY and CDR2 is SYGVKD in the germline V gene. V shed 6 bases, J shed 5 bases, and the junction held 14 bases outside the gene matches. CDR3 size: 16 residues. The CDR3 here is CAISHQGQGSGETQYF. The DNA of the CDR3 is TGTGCCATCAGCCACCAAGGACAGGGAAGCGGTGAGACCCAGTACTTC.

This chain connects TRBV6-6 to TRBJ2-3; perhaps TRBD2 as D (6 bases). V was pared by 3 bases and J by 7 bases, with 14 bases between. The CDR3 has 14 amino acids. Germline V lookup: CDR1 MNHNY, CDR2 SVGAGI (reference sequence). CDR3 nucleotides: TGTGCCAGCAGTTATACCGGGGGTAGGAATACGCAGTATTTT. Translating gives CASSYTGGRNTQYF.

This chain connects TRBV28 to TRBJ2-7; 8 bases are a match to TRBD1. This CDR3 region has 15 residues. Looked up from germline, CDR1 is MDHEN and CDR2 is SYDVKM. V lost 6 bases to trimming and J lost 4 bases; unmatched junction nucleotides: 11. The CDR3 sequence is CASSGAWTGIYEQYF. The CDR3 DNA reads TGTGCCAGCAGCGGGGCCTGGACAGGGATATACGAGCAGTACTTC.

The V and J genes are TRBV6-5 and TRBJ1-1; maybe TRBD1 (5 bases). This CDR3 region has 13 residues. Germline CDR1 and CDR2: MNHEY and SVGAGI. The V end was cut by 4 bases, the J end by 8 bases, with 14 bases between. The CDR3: CASSSYRSLEAFF. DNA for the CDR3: TGTGCCAGCAGTTCTTACAGGTCTCTAGAAGCTTTCTTT.

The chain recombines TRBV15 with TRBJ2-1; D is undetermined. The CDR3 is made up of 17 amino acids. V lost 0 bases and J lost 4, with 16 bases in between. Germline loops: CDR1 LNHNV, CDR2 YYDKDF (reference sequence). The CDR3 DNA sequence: TGTGCCACCAGCAGAGAGTCCCTGGACCTGCCTTACAATGAGCAGTTCTTC. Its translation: CATSRESLDLPYNEQFF.

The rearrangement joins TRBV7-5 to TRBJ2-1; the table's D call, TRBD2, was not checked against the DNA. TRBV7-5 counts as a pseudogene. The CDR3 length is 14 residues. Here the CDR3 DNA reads TGTGCCAGAAGCTTAGCGGGTTCGGCAGTTGAGCAGTTCTTC. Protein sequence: CARSLAGSAVEQFF.

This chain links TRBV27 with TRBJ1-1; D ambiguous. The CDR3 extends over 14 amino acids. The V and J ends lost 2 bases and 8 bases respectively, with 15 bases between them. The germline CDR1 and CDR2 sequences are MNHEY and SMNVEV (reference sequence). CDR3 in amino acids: CASSLRRPTHEAFF. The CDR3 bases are TGTGCCAGCAGTTTACGACGACCGACGCACGAAGCTTTCTTT.

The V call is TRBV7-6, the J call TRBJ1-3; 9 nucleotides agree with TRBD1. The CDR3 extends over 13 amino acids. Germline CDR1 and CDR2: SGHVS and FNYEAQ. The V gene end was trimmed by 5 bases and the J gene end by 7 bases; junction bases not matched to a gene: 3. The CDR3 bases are TGTGCCAGCAGCCCCGGACAGGGGAACACCATATATTTT. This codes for CASSPGQGNTIYF.